This TCR beta chain was captured in a study of CD8+ T cells in alopecia areata. Study-level points and caveats: Tofacitinib did not eliminate many expanded lesional clones from scalp or blood. Lesional scalp exceeded normal scalp in clonality, especially in alopecia totalis/universalis. Among the 100 top clones, expanded CD8+ clones, like scalp clonality, were significantly decreased by tofacitinib.

This clone turned up a few times. No antigen is known for it. CDR3 length: 12 residues. Trimming took off 7 bases at V and 1 base at J, with 7 bases between the two ends. The germline V gene encodes CDR1 MDHEN and CDR2 SYDVKM. Documented treatment: oral pan-JAK inhibitor, 5-10 mg twice daily. TCR sequencing used cDNA made by reverse transcription of extracted RNA. The method was immunoSEQ multiplex PCR; TCRdb's version includes in-frame clones alone and lacks a portion of them. The table has approximately 200,000 clones, roughly two fifths seen once. This TCR derives from a human donor with alopecia areata. Sequencing was performed on CD4+ T cells sorted from blood, taken at approximately week 39, from a patient treated with tofacitinib. The chain employs TRBV28 and TRBJ1-1, with a weak D call TRBD1 (6 bases). CDR3 DNA: TGTGCCAGCAAACAGGGGAACACTGAAGCTTTCTTT. Its translation is CASKQGNTEAFF. The whole variable domain, filled in from reference TRBV28 and TRBJ1-1, reads DVKVTQSSRYLVKRTGEKVFLECVQDMDHENMFWYRQDPGLGLRLIYFSYDVKMKEKGDIPEGYSVSREKKERFSLILESASTNQTSMYLCASKQGNTEAFFGQGTRLTVV.